A selection of T cell receptor beta chains follows, all from one sample in a study of blood T cells in healthy people across ages. Via MiXCR, TCRdb re-called the 5' RACE reads, giving one row per CDR3 protein. Of 1.8 million or so distinct CDR3 sequences in the sample, around 40% were seen once. The sequenced sample was blood. The receptors derive from a human donor in good health. Both conserved end residues are part of each CDR3. A D gene is named only where the DNA matches it firmly. Only some rows state a clone size, as once, few, many or a class for expanded clones.

v_gene: TRBV7-9
d_gene: TRBD1
j_gene: TRBJ2-5
abundance: .
CDR3nt: TGTGCCAGCAGCTATGGGACAGGGAGGTACCAAGAGACCCAGTACTTC
CDR3aa: CASSYGTGRYQETQYF

v_gene: TRBV7-9
d_gene: .
j_gene: TRBJ2-1
abundance: .
CDR3nt: TGTGCCAGCAGCTTAGCAATAGAATACTACGAGCAGTTCTTC
CDR3aa: CASSLAIEYYEQFF

v_gene: TRBV12-3/TRBV12-4
d_gene: .
j_gene: TRBJ2-7
abundance: many
CDR3nt: TGTGCCAGCAGTTTAGATCAGAACTCCTACGAGCAGTACTTC
CDR3aa: CASSLDQNSYEQYF

v_gene: TRBV4-3
d_gene: .
j_gene: TRBJ1-1
abundance: .
CDR3nt: TGCGCCAGCAGCCAAGATCACGGGCAGGGAATTGCTTTCTTT
CDR3aa: CASSQDHGQGIAFF

v_gene: TRBV7-2
d_gene: .
j_gene: TRBJ1-5
abundance: .
CDR3nt: TGTGCCAGCAGCTCACAGGCCGCGGGGCAGCCCCAGCATTTT
CDR3aa: CASSSQAAGQPQHF

v_gene: TRBV20-1
d_gene: .
j_gene: TRBJ1-2
abundance: once
CDR3nt: TGCAGTGCTAGAGATACTAGGATGAACTATGGCTACACCTTC
CDR3aa: CSARDTRMNYGYTF

v_gene: TRBV7-2
d_gene: .
j_gene: TRBJ1-4
abundance: .
CDR3nt: TGTGCCAGCAGCTTAGTGTCAGATACTAATGAAAAACTGTTTTTT
CDR3aa: CASSLVSDTNEKLFF

v_gene: TRBV29-1
d_gene: TRBD1
j_gene: TRBJ1-1
abundance: many
CDR3nt: TGCAGCGGCGGACAGGTGCGGACTGAAGCTTTCTTT
CDR3aa: CSGGQVRTEAFF

v_gene: TRBV12-3/TRBV12-4
d_gene: .
j_gene: TRBJ1-2
abundance: .
CDR3nt: TGTGCCAGCAGTTTACTCGGGGGATCCCATGGCTACACCTTC
CDR3aa: CASSLLGGSHGYTF

v_gene: TRBV15
d_gene: .
j_gene: TRBJ2-7
abundance: .
CDR3nt: TGTGCCACCAGCAGAGATTTCGCGACACACTCCTACGAGCAGTACTTC
CDR3aa: CATSRDFATHSYEQYF

v_gene: TRBV9
d_gene: TRBD1
j_gene: TRBJ1-2
abundance: few
CDR3nt: TGTGCCAGCGGACAGGGTACTTTTGGCTACACCTTC
CDR3aa: CASGQGTFGYTF

v_gene: TRBV20-1
d_gene: TRBD1
j_gene: TRBJ2-3
abundance: few
CDR3nt: TGCAGTGCTAACAGGGGTGGAGATACGCAGTATTTT
CDR3aa: CSANRGGDTQYF

v_gene: TRBV5-5
d_gene: TRBD1
j_gene: TRBJ2-5
abundance: .
CDR3nt: TGTGCCAGCAGCTACTTCCGGGACAGAGAGACCCAGTACTTC
CDR3aa: CASSYFRDRETQYF

v_gene: TRBV9
d_gene: TRBD2
j_gene: TRBJ2-1
abundance: .
CDR3nt: TGTGCCAGCAGCGTGACTAGCGGGGGCTCTGAGCAGTTCTTC
CDR3aa: CASSVTSGGSEQFF

v_gene: TRBV5-6
d_gene: TRBD1
j_gene: TRBJ1-2
abundance: .
CDR3nt: TGTGCCAGCAGCTTGGCCGGGGACAGGGGGGATGGCTACACCTTC
CDR3aa: CASSLAGDRGDGYTF

v_gene: TRBV7-9
d_gene: .
j_gene: TRBJ2-5
abundance: .
CDR3nt: TGTGCCAGCAGCTTAGGGAGTGAACGGCCTAACCAAGAGACCCAGTACTTC
CDR3aa: CASSLGSERPNQETQYF

v_gene: TRBV20-1
d_gene: TRBD2
j_gene: TRBJ2-7
abundance: .
CDR3nt: TGCAGTGCTCCTGGGGCTAGCGGGGGAGTCTTTTCCTACGAGCAGTACTTC
CDR3aa: CSAPGASGGVFSYEQYF

v_gene: TRBV7-9
d_gene: .
j_gene: TRBJ2-3
abundance: few
CDR3nt: TGTGCCAGCGGGAGGCCAGGGAGGACAGATACGCAGTATTTT
CDR3aa: CASGRPGRTDTQYF

v_gene: TRBV11-2
d_gene: .
j_gene: TRBJ2-3
abundance: few
CDR3nt: TGTGCCAGCAGCCCGCGGCGGGGGCCTCGCACAGATACGCAGTATTTT
CDR3aa: CASSPRRGPRTDTQYF

v_gene: TRBV20-1
d_gene: .
j_gene: TRBJ2-3
abundance: .
CDR3nt: TGCAGTGCTACAGGGGACACAGATACGCAGTATTTT
CDR3aa: CSATGDTDTQYF

v_gene: TRBV5-1
d_gene: .
j_gene: TRBJ2-1
abundance: many
CDR3nt: TGCGCCAGCAGCTTGTTGCAGGGAGCAAACAATGAGCAGTTCTTC
CDR3aa: CASSLLQGANNEQFF

v_gene: TRBV12-3/TRBV12-4
d_gene: TRBD1
j_gene: TRBJ1-2
abundance: many
CDR3nt: TGTGCCAGCAGGGCGGACAGGAGTGGCGGCTACACCTTC
CDR3aa: CASRADRSGGYTF

v_gene: TRBV7-3
d_gene: TRBD2
j_gene: TRBJ2-1
abundance: .
CDR3nt: TGTGCCAGCAGCTTAAAACGGCTAGCGGGGGCAACCGGGGTATACAATGAGCAGTTCTTC
CDR3aa: CASSLKRLAGATGVYNEQFF

v_gene: TRBV12-3/TRBV12-4
d_gene: TRBD1
j_gene: TRBJ2-5
abundance: few
CDR3nt: TGTGCCAGCAGTTCTCGGGACAGTGCCGCGCAGTACTTC
CDR3aa: CASSSRDSAAQYF

v_gene: TRBV7-2
d_gene: TRBD2
j_gene: TRBJ2-2
abundance: few
CDR3nt: TGTGCCAGCAGCTTAACTAGCGGGGGGGCCGGGGAGCTGTTTTTT
CDR3aa: CASSLTSGGAGELFF

v_gene: TRBV24-1
d_gene: .
j_gene: TRBJ2-5
abundance: .
CDR3nt: TGTGCCACCAGTGCTGCAGGGACACAAGAGACCCAGTACTTC
CDR3aa: CATSAAGTQETQYF

v_gene: TRBV4-1
d_gene: .
j_gene: TRBJ1-5
abundance: .
CDR3nt: TGCGCCAGCAGCCAGGCTAGTCAGCCGGATCAGCCCCAGCATTTT
CDR3aa: CASSQASQPDQPQHF

v_gene: TRBV6-5
d_gene: TRBD2
j_gene: TRBJ2-3
abundance: .
CDR3nt: TGTGCCAGCAGTTGGGGGAGAGCGGGGGGTCTCATGCCCCTTAGCACAGATACGCAGTATTTT
CDR3aa: CASSWGRAGGLMPLSTDTQYF

v_gene: TRBV5-1
d_gene: TRBD2
j_gene: TRBJ2-1
abundance: many
CDR3nt: TGCGCCAGCAGCTTGGACAGCGGGGGTAACAATGAGCAGTTCTTC
CDR3aa: CASSLDSGGNNEQFF

v_gene: TRBV29-1
d_gene: .
j_gene: TRBJ1-2
abundance: few
CDR3nt: TGCAGCGTTGAAGGAGGGATTAACTATGGCTACACCTTC
CDR3aa: CSVEGGINYGYTF

v_gene: TRBV6-5
d_gene: TRBD2
j_gene: TRBJ2-7
abundance: .
CDR3nt: TGTACGTCTGGTCGGGGGGACGAGCAGTACTTC
CDR3aa: CTSGRGDEQYF

v_gene: TRBV6-2/TRBV6-3
d_gene: TRBD2
j_gene: TRBJ2-7
abundance: .
CDR3nt: TGTGCCAGCAGTACGGGTGCGACTAGCCCCTACGAGCAGTACTTC
CDR3aa: CASSTGATSPYEQYF

v_gene: TRBV28
d_gene: TRBD1
j_gene: TRBJ2-5
abundance: .
CDR3nt: TGTGCCAGCAGAGAGGACAGGGCCCTTGAGTACTTC
CDR3aa: CASREDRALEYF

v_gene: TRBV3-1
d_gene: .
j_gene: TRBJ2-5
abundance: .
CDR3nt: TGTGCCAGCAGCCAAGATATAATGGGGTTTGGGGAGACCCAGTACTTC
CDR3aa: CASSQDIMGFGETQYF

v_gene: TRBV12-3/TRBV12-4
d_gene: .
j_gene: TRBJ1-6
abundance: .
CDR3nt: TGTGCCAGCAGTCGCAGGGGTTCACCCCTCCACTTT
CDR3aa: CASSRRGSPLHF

v_gene: TRBV20-1
d_gene: .
j_gene: TRBJ1-2
abundance: few
CDR3nt: TGCAGTGCTACCGGGCCTCGGCAAAACTATGGCTACACCTTC
CDR3aa: CSATGPRQNYGYTF

v_gene: TRBV4-2
d_gene: TRBD2
j_gene: TRBJ2-1
abundance: .
CDR3nt: TGTGCCAGCAGCCAAGATACCGGGGGGGCCATGGATGAGCAGTTCTTC
CDR3aa: CASSQDTGGAMDEQFF

v_gene: TRBV7-2
d_gene: .
j_gene: TRBJ1-5
abundance: once
CDR3nt: TGTGCCAGCAGCTTACTTTACAAACTGAATCAGCCCCAGCATTTT
CDR3aa: CASSLLYKLNQPQHF

v_gene: TRBV5-4
d_gene: .
j_gene: TRBJ1-5
abundance: few
CDR3nt: TGTGCCAGCAGCTGGGGGCGGGGGGGGCATAGCAATCAGCCCCAGCATTTT
CDR3aa: CASSWGRGGHSNQPQHF

v_gene: TRBV11-3
d_gene: .
j_gene: TRBJ2-1
abundance: .
CDR3nt: TGTGCCAGCAGCTTATTGACTTGGTCGGGGGCGAGCTCCTACAACGAGCAGTTCTTC
CDR3aa: CASSLLTWSGASSYNEQFF

v_gene: TRBV6-1
d_gene: .
j_gene: TRBJ2-7
abundance: .
CDR3nt: TGTGTCAGCAGTGAACGCTCCTTAGTCGAGCAGTACTTC
CDR3aa: CVSSERSLVEQYF

v_gene: TRBV6-1
d_gene: TRBD1
j_gene: TRBJ2-1
abundance: few
CDR3nt: TGTGCCAGCAGTAGACACCTTGGGACAGGGGGACACAATGAGCAGTTCTTC
CDR3aa: CASSRHLGTGGHNEQFF

v_gene: TRBV3-1
d_gene: TRBD2
j_gene: TRBJ2-1
abundance: few
CDR3nt: TGTGCCAGCAGCCAACTCCGAGCGGGGGATGAGAATGAGCAGTTCTTC
CDR3aa: CASSQLRAGDENEQFF

v_gene: TRBV20-1
d_gene: TRBD1
j_gene: TRBJ1-5
abundance: .
CDR3nt: TGCAGTGCTAGATGGGACAGAAATCAGCCCCAGCATTTT
CDR3aa: CSARWDRNQPQHF

v_gene: TRBV6-2/TRBV6-3
d_gene: .
j_gene: TRBJ2-1
abundance: few
CDR3nt: TGTGCCAGCAGTGTCTCGGGCGGCGCTCCCTACAATGAGCAGTTCTTC
CDR3aa: CASSVSGGAPYNEQFF

v_gene: TRBV20-1
d_gene: .
j_gene: TRBJ2-3
abundance: .
CDR3nt: TGCAGTGCGAAACACCCCTACACAGATACGCAGTATTTT
CDR3aa: CSAKHPYTDTQYF

v_gene: TRBV7-2
d_gene: TRBD1
j_gene: TRBJ1-4
abundance: .
CDR3nt: TGTGCCAGCGGCCCCGGGACAGGACGAGGTGGGGGTGAAAAACTGTTTTTT
CDR3aa: CASGPGTGRGGGEKLFF

v_gene: TRBV15
d_gene: .
j_gene: TRBJ1-1
abundance: .
CDR3nt: TGTGCCACCAGCAGATCAGGGTACACTGAAGCTTTCTTT
CDR3aa: CATSRSGYTEAFF

v_gene: TRBV2
d_gene: .
j_gene: TRBJ2-1
abundance: few
CDR3nt: TGTGCCAGCAGTGACTTCTGGGGGAAAGGGTTGGATGAGCAGTTCTTC
CDR3aa: CASSDFWGKGLDEQFF